This T cell receptor beta chain was sequenced for a study of T cell changes during pregnancy in multiple sclerosis. Note on this clone: The germline gene is not matched at one end of the junction; a read error may be the cause.

TCRdb's copy holds only in-frame clones and misses some; the assay was immunoSEQ multiplex PCR. The data hold around 130,000 clones, with under 95% observed a single time. The specimen comprised peripheral blood, sampled before pregnancy. This receptor was taken from a female donor with multiple sclerosis, enrolled in a pregnancy study.

DNA of the CDR3: TGTGCCAGCACCTTATCTGGCGGGGGGGTACGGATAGATACGCAGTATTTT. As protein: CASTLSGGGVRIDTQYF. The V gene is TRBV7-9, the J gene TRBJ2-3; 9 bases align to TRBD2. The length of the CDR3 is 17 residues. Germline V lookup: CDR1 SEHNR, CDR2 FQNEAQ (reference sequence). Full variable domain (outside the CDR3, taken from reference TRBV7-9 and TRBJ2-3): DTGVSQNPRHKITKRGQNVTFRCDPISEHNRLYWYRQTLGQGPEFLTYFQNEAQLEKSRLLSDRFSAERPKGSFSTLEIQRTEQGDSAMYLCASTLSGGGVRIDTQYFGPGTRLTVL.